One and the same sample provided the 15 T cell receptor beta chains below, sequenced in a study of shared clonotypes between healthy human individuals. Sequencing was performed with immunoSEQ multiplex PCR; in TCRdb, only in-frame clones are kept and a portion is missing. The data show over a million clones, with more than 75% seen just once and approximately 0.56% held by the top ten. Sequenced sample: memory CD4+ T cells from PBMCs. Subset of the sample: CD45RA-negative fraction. The receptors stem from a man aged 18 to 30 in good health. Some clones in this sample may be carry-over from other donors' samples.

The CDR3 DNA reads as TGTGCCAGCAGTCCCAGGGGGACTAGCGACGAGCAGTACTTC. It encodes CASSPRGTSDEQYF. The chain employs TRBV28 and TRBJ2-7, with 10 bases identical to TRBD2. Germline V CDR1 and CDR2: MDHEN, SYDVKM. The CDR3 has 14 residues. V lost 5 bases and J lost 5; bases outside the gene matches: 6. Using reference TRBV28 and TRBJ2-7 for the parts outside the CDR3, the full variable domain is DVKVTQSSRYLVKRTGEKVFLECVQDMDHENMFWYRQDPGLGLRLIYFSYDVKMKEKGDIPEGYSVSREKKERFSLILESASTNQTSMYLCASSPRGTSDEQYFGPGTRLTVT.

The V and J genes are TRBV6-1 and TRBJ2-2, with TRBD1 as a possible D gene (6 bases). The V and J ends lost 10 bases and 7 bases respectively, with 22 bases between them. CDR1 MNHNS and CDR2 SASEGT come from the germline V gene. This CDR3 comprises 15 residues. The CDR3 spells CATPLSWGRIGELFF. In DNA form, the CDR3 reads TGTGCCACCCCTCTTTCGTGGGGGCGGATCGGGGAGCTGTTTTTT.

The CDR3 sequence is CASSFTPGTAGASGNTIYF. In nucleotides, the CDR3 is TGTGCCAGCAGCTTTACCCCCGGGACGGCCGGGGCCTCTGGAAACACCATATATTTT. The chain recombines TRBV7-8 with TRBJ1-3; possible D gene TRBD1, 5 bases. Trimming removed 3 bases from V and 0 bases from J, with 21 bases in between. CDR3 length equals 19 residues. Germline V lookup: CDR1 SGHVS, CDR2 FQNEAQ.

The chain is built from TRBV28 and TRBJ2-7, with TRBD1 identical over 10 bases. After removal of 10 bases from V and 2 bases from J, the junction contained 5 bases not matched to a gene. The CDR3 is made up of 13 amino acids. CDR1 and CDR2 from the germline V gene are MDHEN and SYDVKM. Written as DNA, the CDR3 is TGTGCCATCTCCGGGACAGGGGCCTACGAGCAGTACTTC. Protein: CAISGTGAYEQYF.

The chain combines TRBV4-3 with TRBJ2-7, with 8 positions matching TRBD1. This CDR3 comprises 14 residues. CDR1 is LGHNA, CDR2 YSLEER, per germline. After removal of 2 bases from V and 2 bases from J, the junction contained 2 bases not matched to a gene. CDR3 bases: TGCGCCAGCAGCCAACAACAGGGGGCCTACGAGCAGTACTTC. Protein: CASSQQQGAYEQYF.

The chain carries TRBV6-5 and TRBJ1-3; TRBD1 aligns across 9 bases. The CDR3 loop spans 14 amino acids. V lost 7 bases, J lost 2 bases, and 3 bases stayed unmatched. CDR1 and CDR2 from the germline V gene are MNHEY and SVGAGI. The CDR3 spells CASNRQGAGNTIYF. For the CDR3, the DNA is TGTGCCAGCAACAGACAGGGGGCTGGAAACACCATATATTTT.

The table lists this clone with a count of one. The V gene is TRBV28, the J gene TRBJ1-5; D remains unclear. Between the trimmed V and J ends, which lost 10 bases and 0 bases, there was a span of 10 bases. The CDR3 length is 13 residues. Germline V gene lookup returns CDR1 MDHEN and CDR2 SYDVKM. CDR3 sequence reads: CATTLDSNQPQHF. The CDR3 DNA is TGTGCCACCACCTTGGATAGCAATCAGCCCCAGCATTTT.

V and J are TRBV4-1 and TRBJ1-1, with D perhaps matching TRBD1 (5 bases). V was pared by 0 bases and J by 3 bases, with 14 bases between. The CDR3 runs 16 residues. Germline V gene lookup returns CDR1 MGHRA and CDR2 YSYEKL. The CDR3 spells CASSQEAGGIDTEAFF. Here the CDR3 DNA reads TGCGCCAGCAGCCAAGAGGCTGGGGGAATTGACACTGAAGCTTTCTTT.

This clone appeared a few times. The gene calls are TRBV9 and TRBJ2-3; possibly TRBD2 for D (6 bases). Germline-derived CDR1 and CDR2 are SGDLS and YYNGEE. The CDR3 consists of 13 residues. V lost 7 bases and J 3 bases, leaving 12 bases between the germline ends. The CDR3 loop reads CASAGRATDTQYF. The CDR3 bases are TGTGCCAGCGCGGGAAGGGCAACAGATACGCAGTATTTT. The full variable domain, its missing parts supplied by reference TRBV9 and TRBJ2-3, is DSGVTQTPKHLITATGQRVTLRCSPRSGDLSVYWYQQSLDQGLQFLIQYYNGEERAKGNILERFSAQQFPDLHSELNLSSLELGDSALYFCASAGRATDTQYFGPGTRLTVL.

The chain uses TRBV2 and TRBJ1-5; no firm D call. CDR3 size: 13 residues. Germline CDR1 reads SNHLY; CDR2 reads FYNNEI. Trimming cost V 8 bases and J 2 bases, with 10 bases left between them. CDR3 bases: TGTGCCAGCCGCGGGGAGGGCAATCAGCCCCAGCATTTT. It yields the protein CASRGEGNQPQHF.

The rearrangement uses TRBV7-2 and TRBJ1-2; D ambiguous. This CDR3 region has 11 residues. The ends were cut back, 4 bases at V and 3 bases at J, with 3 bases in the middle. Germline lookup yields CDR1 SGHTA and CDR2 FQGNSA. The chain's CDR3 is CASSSYYGYTF. DNA of the CDR3: TGTGCCAGCAGCTCCTACTATGGCTACACCTTC.

This chain connects TRBV25-1 to TRBJ2-7, with no clear D. Germline CDR1 MGHDK, CDR2 SYGVNS. V was cut by 2 bases and J by 0 bases, with 8 bases left in between. The CDR3 has 14 amino acids. As DNA, the CDR3 is TGTGCCAGCAGTGAAGCGGTGAGCTCCTACGAGCAGTACTTC. It specifies CASSEAVSSYEQYF.

This clone has only a few counts. The chain has TRBV18 and TRBJ1-2, with TRBD1 identical over 10 bases. The germline V gene has CDR1 KGHSH and CDR2 LQKENI. This CDR3 region has 15 residues. The J segment lost 7 bases and the V segment lost 3 bases, leaving 8 bases of the junction unmatched. CDR3 DNA sequence: TGTGCCAGCTCACCCCCAGGGACAGGGGCGATTGGCTACACCTTC. It yields the protein CASSPPGTGAIGYTF.

The genes are TRBV7-3 and TRBJ2-1; D remains unclear. Germline assignment: CDR1 SGHTA and CDR2 FQGTGA. This CDR3 is built from 15 residues. V was cut by 0 bases and J by 0 bases, with 6 bases left in between. The CDR3 bases are TGTGCCAGCAGCTTAACTGCCACCTCCTACAATGAGCAGTTCTTC. Translating gives CASSLTATSYNEQFF.

The rearrangement joins TRBV19 to TRBJ1-5; D perhaps matches TRBD1 (6 bases). V lost 1 base and J 0 bases, leaving 7 bases between the germline ends. The CDR3 is made up of 15 amino acids. Looked up from germline, CDR1 is LNHDA and CDR2 is SQIVND (reference sequence). This CDR3 is CASSIGTVSNQPQHF. The CDR3 bases are TGTGCCAGTAGTATAGGGACAGTTAGCAATCAGCCCCAGCATTTT.